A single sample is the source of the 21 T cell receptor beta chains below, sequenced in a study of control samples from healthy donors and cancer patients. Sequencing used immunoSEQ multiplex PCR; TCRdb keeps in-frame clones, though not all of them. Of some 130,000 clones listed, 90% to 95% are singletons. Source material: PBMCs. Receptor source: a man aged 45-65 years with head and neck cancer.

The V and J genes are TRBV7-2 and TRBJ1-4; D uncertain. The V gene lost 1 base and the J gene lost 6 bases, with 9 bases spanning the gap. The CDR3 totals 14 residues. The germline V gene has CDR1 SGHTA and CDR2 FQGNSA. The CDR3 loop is CASSLDGSDEKLFF. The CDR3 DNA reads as TGTGCCAGCAGCTTAGACGGGTCAGATGAAAAACTGTTTTTT. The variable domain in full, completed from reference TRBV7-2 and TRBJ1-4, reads GAGVSQSPSNKVTEKGKDVELRCDPISGHTALYWYRQSLGQGLEFLIYFQGNSAPDKSGLPSDRFSAERTGGSVSTLTIQRTQQEDSAVYLCASSLDGSDEKLFFGSGTQLSVL.

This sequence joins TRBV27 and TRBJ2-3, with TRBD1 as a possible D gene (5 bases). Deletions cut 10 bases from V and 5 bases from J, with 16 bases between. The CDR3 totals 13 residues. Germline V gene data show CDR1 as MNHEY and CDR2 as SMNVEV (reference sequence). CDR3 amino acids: CATKGSARDTQYF. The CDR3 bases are TGTGCCACCAAGGGGTCCGCGAGAGATACGCAGTATTTT.

Here the CDR3 DNA reads TGTGCCAGCAGCTTAGTTGGGCGCCGTGCAACTAATGAAAAACTGTTTTTT. Translated: CASSLVGRRATNEKLFF. The chain is built from TRBV7-2 and TRBJ1-4, with no clear D. Germline CDR1 SGHTA, CDR2 FQGNSA. The V gene lost 1 base and the J gene lost 0 bases, with 12 bases spanning the gap. This CDR3 comprises 17 residues.

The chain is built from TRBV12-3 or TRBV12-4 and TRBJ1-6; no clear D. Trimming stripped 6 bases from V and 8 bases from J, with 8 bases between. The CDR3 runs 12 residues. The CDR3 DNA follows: TGTGCCAGCAGCCGGCGGGATTCACCCCTCCACTTT. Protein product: CASSRRDSPLHF.

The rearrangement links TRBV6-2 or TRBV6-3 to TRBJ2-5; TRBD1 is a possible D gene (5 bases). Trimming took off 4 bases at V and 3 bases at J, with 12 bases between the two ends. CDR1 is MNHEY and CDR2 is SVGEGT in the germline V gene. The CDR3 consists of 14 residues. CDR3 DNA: TGTGCCAGCAGTTTTTCCAGGGTTGAAGAGACCCAGTACTTC. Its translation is CASSFSRVEETQYF.

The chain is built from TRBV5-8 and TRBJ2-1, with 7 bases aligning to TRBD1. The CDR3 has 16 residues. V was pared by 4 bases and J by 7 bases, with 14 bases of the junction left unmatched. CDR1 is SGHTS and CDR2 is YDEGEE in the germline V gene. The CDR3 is CASSPWPGTVSNEQFF. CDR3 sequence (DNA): TGTGCCAGCAGCCCGTGGCCCGGGACAGTCTCGAATGAGCAGTTCTTC.

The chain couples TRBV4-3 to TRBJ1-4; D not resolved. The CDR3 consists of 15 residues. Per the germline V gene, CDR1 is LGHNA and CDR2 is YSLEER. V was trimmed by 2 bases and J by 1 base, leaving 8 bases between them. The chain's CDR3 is CASSQYDKTNEKLFF. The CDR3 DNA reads TGCGCCAGCAGCCAATATGATAAAACTAATGAAAAACTGTTTTTT.

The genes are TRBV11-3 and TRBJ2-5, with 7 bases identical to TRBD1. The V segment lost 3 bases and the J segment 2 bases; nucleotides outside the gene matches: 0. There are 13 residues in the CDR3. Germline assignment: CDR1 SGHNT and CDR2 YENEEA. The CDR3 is CASSLGQQETQYF. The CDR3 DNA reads TGTGCCAGCAGCTTGGGACAGCAAGAGACCCAGTACTTC.

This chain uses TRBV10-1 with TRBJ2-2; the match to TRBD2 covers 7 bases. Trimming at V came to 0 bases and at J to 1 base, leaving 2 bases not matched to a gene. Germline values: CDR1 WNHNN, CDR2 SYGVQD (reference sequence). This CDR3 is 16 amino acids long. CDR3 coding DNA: TGCGCCAGCAGTGAGTCTGGGGGGGGGAACACCGGGGAGCTGTTTTTT. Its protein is CASSESGGGNTGELFF.

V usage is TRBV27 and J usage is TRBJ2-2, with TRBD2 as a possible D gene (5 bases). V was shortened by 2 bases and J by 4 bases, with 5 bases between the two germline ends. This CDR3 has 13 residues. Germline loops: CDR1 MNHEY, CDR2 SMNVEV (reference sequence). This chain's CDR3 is CASSLEGTGELFF. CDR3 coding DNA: TGTGCCAGCAGTTTAGAGGGCACCGGGGAGCTGTTTTTT.

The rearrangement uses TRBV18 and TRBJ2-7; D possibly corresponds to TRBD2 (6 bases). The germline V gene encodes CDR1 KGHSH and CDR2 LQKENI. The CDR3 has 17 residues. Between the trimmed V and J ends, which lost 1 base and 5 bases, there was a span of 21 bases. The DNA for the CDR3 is TGTGCCAGCTCACCACGTTACCCGCGGGACCCTACCCACGAGCAGTACTTC. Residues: CASSPRYPRDPTHEQYF.

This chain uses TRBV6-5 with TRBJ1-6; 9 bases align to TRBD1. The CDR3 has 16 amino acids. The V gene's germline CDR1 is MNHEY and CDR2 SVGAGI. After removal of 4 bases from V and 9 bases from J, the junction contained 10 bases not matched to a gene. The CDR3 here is CASSSGIDRGSSPLHF. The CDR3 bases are TGTGCCAGCAGTTCAGGAATTGACAGGGGGAGTTCACCCCTCCACTTT.

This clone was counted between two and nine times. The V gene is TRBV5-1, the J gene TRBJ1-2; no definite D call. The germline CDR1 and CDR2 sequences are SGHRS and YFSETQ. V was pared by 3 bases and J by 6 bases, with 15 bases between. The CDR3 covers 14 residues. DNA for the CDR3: TGCGCCAGCAGCTCCGACGGAGCCAGGCATGGCTACACCTTC. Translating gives CASSSDGARHGYTF.

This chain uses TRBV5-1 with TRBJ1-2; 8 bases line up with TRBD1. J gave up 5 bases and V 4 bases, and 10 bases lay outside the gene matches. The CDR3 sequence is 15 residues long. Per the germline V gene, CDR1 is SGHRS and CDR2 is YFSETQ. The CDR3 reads CASSPSPDREYGYTF. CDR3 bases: TGCGCCAGCAGCCCGTCCCCGGACAGGGAATATGGCTACACCTTC.

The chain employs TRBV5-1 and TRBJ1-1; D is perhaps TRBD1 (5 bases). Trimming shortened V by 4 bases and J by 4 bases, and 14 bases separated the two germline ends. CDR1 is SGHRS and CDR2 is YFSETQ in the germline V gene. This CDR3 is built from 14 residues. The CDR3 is CASSPGGVGTEAFF. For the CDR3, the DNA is TGCGCCAGCAGCCCGGGAGGGGTTGGCACTGAAGCTTTCTTT.

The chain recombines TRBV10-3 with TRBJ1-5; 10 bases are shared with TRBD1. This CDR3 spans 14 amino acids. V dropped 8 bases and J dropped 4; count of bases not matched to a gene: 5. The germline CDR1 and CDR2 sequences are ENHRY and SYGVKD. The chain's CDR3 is CAIGPGQGNQPQHF. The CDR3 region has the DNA TGTGCCATCGGCCCGGGACAGGGGAATCAGCCCCAGCATTTT.

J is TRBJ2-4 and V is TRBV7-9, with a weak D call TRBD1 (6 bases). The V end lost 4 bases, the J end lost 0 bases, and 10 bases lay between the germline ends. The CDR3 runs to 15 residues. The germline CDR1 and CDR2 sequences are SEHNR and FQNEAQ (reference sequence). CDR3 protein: CASSSDRVAKNIQYF. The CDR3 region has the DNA TGTGCCAGCAGCTCGGACAGAGTAGCCAAAAACATTCAGTACTTC.

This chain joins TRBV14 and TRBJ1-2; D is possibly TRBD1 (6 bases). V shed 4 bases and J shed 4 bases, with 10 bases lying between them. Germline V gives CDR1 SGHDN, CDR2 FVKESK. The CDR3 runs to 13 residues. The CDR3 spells CASSPQGGYGYTF. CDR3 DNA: TGTGCCAGCAGCCCACAGGGAGGCTATGGCTACACCTTC.

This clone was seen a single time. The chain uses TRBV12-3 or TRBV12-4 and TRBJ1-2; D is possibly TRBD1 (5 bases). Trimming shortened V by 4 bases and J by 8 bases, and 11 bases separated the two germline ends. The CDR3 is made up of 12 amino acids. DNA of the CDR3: TGTGCCAGCAGTTGGGCCCGGGGGGGCTACACCTTC. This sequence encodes CASSWARGGYTF.

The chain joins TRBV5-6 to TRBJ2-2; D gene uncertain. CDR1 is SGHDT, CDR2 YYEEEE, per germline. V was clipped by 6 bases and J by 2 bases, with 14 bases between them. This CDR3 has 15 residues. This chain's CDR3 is CASTMRGLNTGELFF. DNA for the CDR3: TGTGCCAGCACCATGAGAGGCCTTAACACCGGGGAGCTGTTTTTT.

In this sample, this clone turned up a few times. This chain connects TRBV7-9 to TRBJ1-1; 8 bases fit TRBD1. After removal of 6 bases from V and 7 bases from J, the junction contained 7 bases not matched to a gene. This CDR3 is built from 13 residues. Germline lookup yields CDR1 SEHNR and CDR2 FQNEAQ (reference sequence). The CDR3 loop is CASRLQGDLEAFF. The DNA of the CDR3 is TGTGCCAGCAGACTACAGGGGGACCTTGAAGCTTTCTTT. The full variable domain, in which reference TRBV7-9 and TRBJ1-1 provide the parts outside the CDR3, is DTGVSQNPRHKITKRGQNVTFRCDPISEHNRLYWYRQTLGQGPEFLTYFQNEAQLEKSRLLSDRFSAERPKGSFSTLEIQRTEQGDSAMYLCASRLQGDLEAFFGQGTRLTVV.